The entry below gives a single TCR beta chain sequence along with its context. The target antigen is unknown. Every donor contributed 7.5 to 10 milliliters of peripheral blood by blood draw. Germline trimming cut 0 bases from V and 0 bases from J; bases unmatched to any gene: 3. Germline CDR1 reads SGHNT; CDR2 reads YYREEE (reference sequence). CDR3 length: 16 residues. Then a second PCR, running roughly 7 to 11 cycles, was carried out with a sample-barcoded 5' primer and a J-beta primer mix. Every cDNA was tagged by a template-switch adaptor with 12 random nucleotides. TCRdb re-analysed the 5' RACE reads in MiXCR, keeping a single row per CDR3 protein. The data contain hundreds of thousands of distinct CDR3 sequences, 46% of them singletons. The data were obtained in a study of blood T cells in healthy people across ages. General study findings and limits: It was not possible, with unsorted PBMCs, to conclusively compare naive and antigen-experienced cells. Among long-lived donors, naive CD4+ cells were more numerous and diversity higher than in aged donors.

This chain joins TRBV5-4 and TRBJ2-1; 7 bases map to TRBD1. Specimen: blood. The TCR comes from an elderly man in good health. The DNA for the CDR3 is TGTGCCAGCAGCTTGGATGGACAGGCCTCCTACAATGAGCAGTTCTTC. It encodes CASSLDGQASYNEQFF.